This TCR beta chain originates from a study of Ad26.COV2.S vaccination and SARS-CoV-2 variants. Study conclusions and caveats: There was a possibility that the TCR breadth and depth analyses underestimated total T cell responses.

Treatment described: 15 to 20 received Ad26.COV2.S at low or high dose, single or two shots; roughly 5 received placebo; per-sample allocation not given. Collection of samples fell on day 63 after the first vaccine or placebo injection. TCRdb keeps only in-frame clones here, not all; method: immunoSEQ multiplex PCR. The table has a few hundred thousand clones, about four fifths seen once. As concerns this clone: Its antigen is as yet unknown.

CDR1 and CDR2 (germline): MGHRA, YSYEKL. V was clipped by 0 bases and J by 6 bases; unmatched bases: 7. The CDR3 sequence is 17 residues long. The receptor was derived from a person between 18 and 65 years old who received the Ad26.COV2.S COVID-19 vaccine or a placebo. The sequences come from peripheral blood, collected in a trial of Ad26.COV2.S vaccine versus placebo. The genes are TRBV4-1 and TRBJ1-6, with 8 bases fitting TRBD1. CDR3 amino acids: CASSQELRQGANSPLHF. The CDR3 region has the DNA TGCGCCAGCAGCCAAGAACTCCGGCAGGGGGCTAATTCACCCCTCCACTTT.